The rows below give T cell receptor beta chains drawn from one sample of a study of early T cells in non-severe SARS-CoV-2 infection. TCRdb used MiXCR to reprocess the 5' RACE reads, holding one entry per CDR3 protein. The table has 100,000 to 150,000 distinct CDR3 sequences, about 15% seen once; the top ten hold around a fifth. Sequencing input: whole blood. These receptors were obtained from an adult who was a healthcare worker with PCR-confirmed SARS-CoV-2 infection or an uninfected control (not recorded which). CDR3s leave out the opening cysteine and the closing phenylalanine or tryptophan.

>TRBJ1-2|TRBV5-4|11
ASSSGSVKSYT
>TRBJ1-5|TRBV6-6|11
ASSPVSNQPQH
>TRBJ1-2|TRBV29-1|10
SSGQGANGYT
>TRBJ2-1|TRBV4-2|13
ASSRTGTTPNEQF
>TRBJ2-3|TRBV10-2|12
ASSAGQIFDTQY
>TRBJ2-2|TRBV4-1|14
ASSQTGTITTGELF
>TRBJ2-3|TRBV4-1|13
ASSQWGVNTDTQY
>TRBJ2-7|TRBV3-1|11
ASSQSGADEQY
>TRBJ1-6|TRBV3-1|13
ASSQDWGRNSPLH
>TRBJ2-7|TRBV29-1|11
SVETPGHPEQY
>TRBJ2-5|TRBV7-9|12
ASSATVTQETQY
>TRBJ2-2|TRBV20-1|9
SAYRRRELF
>TRBJ2-3|TRBV7-9|14
ASSDIGQGGRNTQY
>TRBJ1-2|TRBV14|12
ASSQGRANYGYT
>TRBJ2-1|TRBV9|11
ASSADVYNEQF
>TRBJ1-2|TRBV20-1|11
SAAPFPNYGYT
>TRBJ2-1|TRBV7-2|12
ASSLAAGVNEQF
>TRBJ2-7|TRBV12-3/TRBV12-4|12
ASSPWGWGGEQY
>TRBJ2-7|TRBV12-3/TRBV12-4|11
ASSLGTVPEQY
>TRBJ1-2|TRBV29-1|14
SVRPGQGSPNYGYT
>TRBJ2-3|TRBV3-1|10
ASSRGGDTQY
>TRBJ2-2|TRBV11-1|19
ASSWGIGGGGPSGSTGELF
>TRBJ1-6|TRBV3-1|14
ASSQESAGYNSPLH
>TRBJ1-2|TRBV12-3/TRBV12-4|10
ASSPGGYGYT
>TRBJ2-7|TRBV18|13
ASSPPTGMAYEQY
>TRBJ2-3|TRBV4-1|13
ASSQQGAYTDTQY